What follows are 10 T cell receptor beta chains derived from one specimen sequenced in a study of blood T cells in healthy people across ages. With a J-beta primer mix and a sample-barcoded 5' primer, a second PCR ran about 6 to 11 cycles. TCRdb re-called the 5' RACE reads with MiXCR, one entry per CDR3 protein. The data show 600,000 to 850,000 distinct CDR3 sequences, around a quarter seen once. These same records also appear under a second study, on T cells of mothers and their children.

Source material: blood. The receptors were gathered from a boy aged 10-17 years in good health.

CDR3 DNA sequence: TGTGCCAGCATGATCAAGGGTGAAGCTTTCTTT. This sequence encodes CASMIKGEAFF. The genes are TRBV28 and TRBJ1-1; no definite D call. CDR1 and CDR2 (germline): MDHEN, SYDVKM. V dropped 7 bases and J dropped 7 bases, with 10 bases sitting between them. The length of the CDR3 is 11 residues.

This clonotype has only a few counts. V and J are TRBV20-1 and TRBJ1-2; perhaps TRBD1 as D (5 bases). Germline CDR1 and CDR2: DFQATT and SNEGSKA (reference sequence). V lost 5 bases to trimming and J lost 4 bases, with 8 bases between them. The CDR3 sequence is 11 residues long. The CDR3 sequence is CSALTGYGYTF. CDR3 DNA: TGCAGTGCTCTCACAGGCTATGGCTACACCTTC.

The chain uses TRBV7-9 and TRBJ1-2; possible D gene TRBD1, 6 bases. Germline assignment: CDR1 SEHNR and CDR2 FQNEAQ (reference sequence). Trimming shortened V by 5 bases and J by 4 bases, and 17 bases separated the two germline ends. This CDR3 has 15 amino acids. CDR3 region: CASSEERGGSYGYTF. CDR3 in DNA: TGTGCCAGCAGCGAGGAAAGGGGGGGTAGCTATGGCTACACCTTC.

This clonotype appeared a few times. The chain couples TRBV24-1 to TRBJ2-4; unclear D gene. Trimming shortened V by 1 base and J by 0 bases, and 12 bases separated the two germline ends. The length of the CDR3 is 17 residues. In germline, CDR1 is KGHDR, CDR2 SFDVKD. DNA for the CDR3: TGTGCCACCAGTGATTTTCCCCGCAAAGGAGCCAAAAACATTCAGTACTTC. It translates to CATSDFPRKGAKNIQYF.

A few counts support this clonotype. The J gene is TRBJ2-5, the V gene TRBV12-3 or TRBV12-4; 8 bases align to TRBD2. The CDR3 extends over 14 amino acids. Losses at the gene ends were 6 bases for V and 2 bases for J; bases not matched to a gene: 5. CDR3 in DNA: TGTGCCAGCAGATTGACTAGCGCGCAAGAGACCCAGTACTTC. This sequence encodes CASRLTSAQETQYF.

This clonotype was seen a few times. The chain couples TRBV14 to TRBJ2-5; 8 bases map to TRBD2. The last part of the DNA fits TRBJ2-1 better; the J call may be wrong. The CDR3 extends over 16 amino acids. Looked up from germline, CDR1 is SGHDN and CDR2 is FVKESK. Here the CDR3 DNA reads TGTGCCAGCAGCCTGGAGCTGGGCCGGGGGGGCTATGGACAGTTCTTC. Its protein is CASSLELGRGGYGQFF.

The chain joins TRBV7-2 to TRBJ1-4; maybe TRBD1 (6 bases). The V gene's germline CDR1 is SGHTA and CDR2 FQGNSA. The V and J ends lost 2 bases and 8 bases respectively, with 12 bases between them. CDR3 size: 14 residues. Here the CDR3 reads CASSLHRVEEKLFF. The CDR3 DNA sequence: TGTGCCAGCAGCTTACACAGGGTAGAGGAAAAACTGTTTTTT.

This clonotype was counted many times. J is TRBJ2-5 and V is TRBV4-1, with D unclear. The DNA matches TRBJ2-1 better at its end, which makes the J call doubtful. Germline V gene sequence: CDR1 MGHRA, CDR2 YSYEKL. This CDR3 comprises 11 residues. CDR3 loop: CASSQNGEQFF. The CDR3 DNA is TGCGCCAGCAGCCAAAATGGTGAGCAGTTCTTC.

This clonotype has just a few counts. This chain uses TRBV7-2 with TRBJ2-3, with 9 bases aligning to TRBD2. The V gene's germline CDR1 is SGHTA and CDR2 FQGNSA. The CDR3 runs 17 residues. The V gene end was trimmed by 1 base and the J gene end by 4 bases; junction bases not matched to a gene: 9. Here the CDR3 DNA reads TGTGCCAGCAGCTTAGTGGGGCTAGCGGGAATTGCAGATACGCAGTATTTT. It codes for CASSLVGLAGIADTQYF.

This clonotype was counted only a few times. Since the CDR3 does not end with the conserved phenylalanine or tryptophan, this likely comes from a read error. The chain employs TRBV20-1 and TRBJ2-1; tentatively, D is TRBD2 (6 bases). The J call may be wrong; the DNA end is better matched by TRBJ2-5. Germline V gives CDR1 DFQATT, CDR2 SNEGSKA (reference sequence). CDR3 length: 12 amino acids. This CDR3 reads CSARGEEETQYL. CDR3 coding DNA: TGCAGTGCTAGAGGGGAGGAAGAGACCCAGTACCTC.